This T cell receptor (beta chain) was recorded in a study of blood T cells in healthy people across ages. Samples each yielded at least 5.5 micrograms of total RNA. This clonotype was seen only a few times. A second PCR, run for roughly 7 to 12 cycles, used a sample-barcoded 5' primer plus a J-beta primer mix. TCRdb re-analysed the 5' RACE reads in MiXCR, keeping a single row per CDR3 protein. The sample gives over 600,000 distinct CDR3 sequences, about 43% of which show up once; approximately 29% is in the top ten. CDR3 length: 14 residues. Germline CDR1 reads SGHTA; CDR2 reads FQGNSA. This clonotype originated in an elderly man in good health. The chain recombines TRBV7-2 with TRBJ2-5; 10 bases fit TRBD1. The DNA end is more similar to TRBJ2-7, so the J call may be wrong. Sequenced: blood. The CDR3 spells CASSFDRGQYEQYF. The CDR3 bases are TGTGCCAGCAGCTTCGACAGGGGGCAATACGAGCAGTACTTC.